This TCR beta chain is drawn from a study of T cell changes during pregnancy in multiple sclerosis. V was pared by 4 bases and J by 4 bases, with 21 bases between. Germline CDR1 is SGHTS and CDR2 is YDEGEE. CDR3 size: 16 residues. Sequencing was performed with immunoSEQ multiplex PCR; in TCRdb, only in-frame clones are kept and a portion is missing. The table has approximately 94,000 clones, around 92% seen once. This chain connects TRBV5-8 to TRBJ2-7, with D perhaps matching TRBD1 (6 bases). This TCR was sampled from a female donor with multiple sclerosis, enrolled in a pregnancy study. The sample consisted of peripheral blood, taken after pregnancy. DNA for the CDR3: TGTGCCAGCAGCAGATTCAGGGGATCTGGGTTTTACGAGCAGTACTTC. It specifies CASSRFRGSGFYEQYF.